This TCR beta chain was sequenced during a study of cytomegalovirus exposure and HLA in healthy donors. J lost 0 bases, V lost 0 bases, and 8 bases had no gene match. This CDR3 is 17 amino acids long. Germline values: CDR1 SGHNT, CDR2 YENEEA. 13 Jbeta primers and 60 Vbeta primers were used for the PCR. Libraries were prepared by immunoSEQ multiplex PCR; TCRdb keeps only in-frame clonotypes and omits some of them. The sample shows about 170,000 clones, 70% to 80% of them seen only once. V gene TRBV11-3 combines with J gene TRBJ2-7; 7 nucleotides line up with TRBD2. The TCR sequence derives from a woman aged 25-40 years in good health and CMV-seropositive. Sequencing used PBMCs. CDR3 nucleotides: TGTGCCAGCAGCTTAGATCTCAGCGGGACCCTCTCCTACGAGCAGTACTTC. Residues: CASSLDLSGTLSYEQYF.